These T cell receptor beta chains were read from a single sample in a study of blood T cell repertoires in COVID-19. Here immunoSEQ multiplex PCR was the method, and the copy in TCRdb shows in-frame clones only, minus some. Here the sample spans tens of thousands of clones, approximately 88% being singletons. Input material: peripheral blood. Receptors were obtained from a human donor in a cohort sampled during active COVID-19. Each CDR3 is given with its conserved first and last residue. The order of the fields is D gene, V gene, J gene, clone size, CDR3 protein, CDR3 DNA. A D gene is named only where the DNA matches it firmly. The size entry is marked missing in some rows and otherwise reads once, few, many or a size class.

NA,TRBV19,TRBJ2-3,NA,CAIGGDTQYF,TGTGCCATCGGAGGAGATACGCAGTATTTT
NA,TRBV12-5,TRBJ2-7,NA,CASERDTTYEQYF,TGTGCTAGTGAGCGGGACACAACCTACGAGCAGTACTTC
TRBD2,TRBV30,TRBJ2-3,once,CARSAGGTATDTQYF,TGTGCTCGGAGTGCGGGGGGAACAGCCACAGATACGCAGTATTTT
NA,TRBV9,TRBJ2-1,NA,CASSVAASPNEQFF,TGTGCCAGCAGCGTAGCCGCTAGCCCCAATGAGCAGTTCTTC
NA,TRBV2,TRBJ2-2,few,CASSEGRNTGELFF,TGTGCCAGCAGTGAAGGGAGGAACACCGGGGAGCTGTTTTTT
NA,TRBV30,TRBJ1-5,NA,CAWSAQLEGQPQHF,TGTGCCTGGAGTGCACAGCTTGAGGGCCAGCCCCAGCATTTT
TRBD2,TRBV2,TRBJ2-1,NA,CASSIAGTSYNEQFF,TGTGCCAGCAGTATAGCGGGGACATCCTACAATGAGCAGTTCTTC
TRBD1,TRBV3-1/TRBV3-2,TRBJ2-3,NA,CASSPGGIRDRGQDTQYF,TGTGCCAGCAGCCCAGGGGGGATCCGGGACAGGGGGCAAGATACGCAGTATTTT
NA,TRBV21-1,TRBJ2-5,once,CASSKVKRGGPQETQYF,TGTGCCAGCAGCAAAGTCAAGCGGGGGGGCCCTCAAGAGACCCAGTACTTC
NA,TRBV6-2/TRBV6-3,TRBJ1-1,NA,CASSTLEGHTEAFF,TGTGCCAGCAGTACCCTGGAGGGCCACACTGAAGCTTTCTTT
TRBD1,TRBV5-4,TRBJ1-4,NA,CASSTDRYNEKLFF,TGTGCCAGCAGCACGGACAGGTATAATGAAAAACTGTTTTTT
NA,TRBV10-3,TRBJ1-3,NA,CAISESPGAGNTIYF,TGTGCCATCAGTGAGTCGCCAGGGGCTGGAAACACCATATATTTT
TRBD2,TRBV6-1,TRBJ2-5,NA,CASSDARGGRETQYF,TGTGCCAGCAGTGACGCGCGGGGGGGCCGAGAGACCCAGTACTTC
TRBD2,TRBV5-1,TRBJ2-3,NA,CASSLGPSGSPDTQYF,TGCGCCAGCAGCCTCGGACCTAGCGGGAGCCCAGATACGCAGTATTTT
NA,TRBV2,TRBJ2-2,NA,CASSEGQTGELFF,TGTGCCAGCAGTGAAGGGCAGACCGGGGAGCTGTTTTTT
TRBD1,TRBV27,TRBJ2-2,NA,CASSFQTTGGEGTGELFF,TGTGCCAGCAGTTTCCAAACAACAGGGGGCGAGGGGACCGGGGAGCTGTTTTTT
TRBD2,TRBV2,TRBJ2-2,NA,CASSGRTRVNWELFF,TGTGCCAGCAGTGGAAGGACTAGAGTCAACTGGGAGCTGTTTTTT
NA,TRBV7-3,TRBJ2-7,NA,CASSLGRSYEQYF,TGTGCCAGCAGCTTAGGCAGGTCCTACGAGCAGTACTTC
NA,TRBV11-2,TRBJ1-1,NA,CASSLGRAQRTEAFF,TGTGCCAGCAGCCTAGGTAGGGCCCAGCGGACTGAAGCTTTCTTT
TRBD1,TRBV19,TRBJ2-7,NA,CASSIWGQGAHEQYF,TGTGCCAGTAGTATTTGGGGACAGGGGGCACACGAGCAGTACTTC
NA,TRBV28,TRBJ1-1,NA,CASSPQGGRNTEAFF,TGTGCCAGCAGTCCCCAGGGAGGGAGGAACACTGAAGCTTTCTTT
NA,TRBV7-8,TRBJ1-2,NA,CASSLDDRTYGYTF,TGTGCCAGCAGCTTAGATGACAGGACCTATGGCTACACCTTC
NA,TRBV5-1,TRBJ2-7,NA,CASSPRVSGEQYF,TGCGCCAGCAGCCCCAGGGTATCAGGGGAGCAGTACTTC
NA,TRBV6-2/TRBV6-3,TRBJ1-5,NA,CASSPIATRGRDYQPQHF,TGTGCCAGCAGTCCCATAGCTACGAGAGGGAGAGACTATCAGCCCCAGCATTTT
TRBD2,TRBV5-1,TRBJ2-7,few,CASCLAGGTYEQYF,TGCGCCAGTTGCCTAGCGGGAGGGACCTACGAGCAGTACTTC
TRBD1,TRBV6-1,TRBJ2-1,NA,CASSEGGQRYNEQFF,TGTGCCAGCAGTGAAGGGGGACAGCGTTACAATGAGCAGTTCTTC
NA,TRBV19,TRBJ2-7,NA,CASSPSETEGYEQYF,TGTGCCAGTAGTCCCTCCGAGACCGAGGGATACGAGCAGTACTTC
TRBD1,TRBV7-6,TRBJ2-5,NA,CASSGDRGLQETQYF,TGTGCCAGCAGCGGAGACAGGGGGCTGCAAGAGACCCAGTACTTC
TRBD1,TRBV9,TRBJ1-1,NA,CASSPYPGTGALRNTEAFF,TGTGCCAGCAGCCCTTATCCCGGGACAGGGGCCCTTAGGAACACTGAAGCTTTCTTT
NA,TRBV7-6,TRBJ2-7,NA,CASSVQGGITYEQYF,TGTGCCAGCAGCGTACAAGGAGGTATTACCTACGAGCAGTACTTC
NA,TRBV30,TRBJ2-7,few,CAWSSPPSWASYEQYF,TGTGCCTGGAGCTCACCACCGTCATGGGCCTCCTACGAGCAGTACTTC
NA,TRBV6-2/TRBV6-3,TRBJ1-2,NA,CASSYRDTSSYGYTF,TGTGCCAGCAGTTACCGGGACACCTCAAGCTATGGCTACACCTTC
NA,TRBV12-5,TRBJ2-3,NA,CASGQTPSTDTQYF,TGTGCTAGTGGACAGACACCGAGCACAGATACGCAGTATTTT
TRBD1,TRBV19,TRBJ2-5,NA,CASSLTGGQETQYF,TGTGCCAGTAGCCTCACAGGGGGACAAGAGACCCAGTACTTC
TRBD1,TRBV7-3,TRBJ1-1,NA,CASSLRTGGLNTEAFF,TGTGCCAGCAGCTTAAGGACAGGGGGACTGAACACTGAAGCTTTCTTT
NA,TRBV19,TRBJ2-2,NA,CASSIGTYTGELFF,TGTGCCAGTAGTATCGGGACTTACACCGGGGAGCTGTTTTTT
TRBD1,TRBV3-1/TRBV3-2,TRBJ1-4,NA,CASSRRGWAEKLFF,TGTGCCAGCAGCCGCAGGGGGTGGGCTGAAAAACTGTTTTTT
NA,TRBV2,TRBJ1-5,few,CASSELTGLPINQPQHF,TGTGCCAGCAGTGAATTGACAGGACTCCCGATAAATCAGCCCCAGCATTTT
TRBD1,TRBV5-1,TRBJ2-7,NA,CASSLKDRAYGEQYF,TGCGCCAGCAGCTTAAAGGACAGGGCGTACGGCGAGCAGTACTTC
NA,TRBV11-3,TRBJ2-1,NA,CASSPGRNNEQFF,TGTGCCAGCAGCCCAGGGAGGAACAATGAGCAGTTCTTC
TRBD2,TRBV28,TRBJ2-3,NA,CASSRLAGGSDTQYF,TGTGCCAGCAGTAGACTAGCGGGGGGATCAGATACGCAGTATTTT
NA,TRBV27,TRBJ1-2,NA,CASSPAELNGYTF,TGTGCCAGCAGTCCCGCAGAACTAAATGGCTACACCTTC
TRBD2,TRBV2,TRBJ2-5,NA,CASSETLGGKGTQYF,TGTGCCAGCAGTGAAACCCTGGGGGGGAAAGGGACCCAGTACTTC
TRBD2,TRBV5-4,TRBJ2-2,NA,CASSLGFLAVNTGELFF,TGTGCCAGCAGCTTGGGGTTTCTAGCGGTTAACACCGGGGAGCTGTTTTTT
NA,TRBV16,TRBJ2-3,NA,CASSLNIQDTQYF,TGTGCCAGCAGCCTAAACATTCAAGATACGCAGTATTTT
TRBD1,TRBV5-8,TRBJ1-3,NA,CASSRTGRRNTIYF,TGTGCCAGCAGCCGGACAGGGCGGAGAAACACCATATATTTT
NA,TRBV27,TRBJ1-6,once,CASSFRAGPSYNSPLHF,TGTGCCAGCAGTTTTAGGGCAGGGCCATCCTATAATTCACCCCTCCACTTT
NA,TRBV9,TRBJ2-3,NA,CASARTTSTDTQYF,TGTGCCAGCGCCCGGACTACTAGCACAGATACGCAGTATTTT
TRBD1,TRBV7-9,TRBJ2-2,once,CASSMPPGQGPGFSGELFF,TGTGCCAGCAGCATGCCCCCGGGACAGGGGCCCGGTTTTTCCGGGGAGCTGTTTTTT
NA,TRBV11-2,TRBJ1-1,NA,CASSLVGEGNTEAFF,TGTGCCAGCAGCTTAGTGGGTGAGGGAAACACTGAAGCTTTCTTT
NA,TRBV15,TRBJ1-6,NA,CATSTGQFNSPLHF,TGTGCCACCAGCACCGGACAGTTTAATTCACCCCTCCACTTT
NA,TRBV20-1,TRBJ1-1,NA,CSASQGNTEAFF,TGCAGTGCTAGTCAGGGGAACACTGAAGCTTTCTTT
NA,TRBV5-1,TRBJ1-1,NA,CASSNQQDSTEAFF,TGCGCCAGCAGCAACCAACAGGATTCCACTGAAGCTTTCTTT
NA,TRBV10-3,TRBJ1-2,NA,CATELDPGQGYGYTF,TGTGCCACCGAGCTTGACCCAGGGCAGGGGTATGGCTACACCTTC